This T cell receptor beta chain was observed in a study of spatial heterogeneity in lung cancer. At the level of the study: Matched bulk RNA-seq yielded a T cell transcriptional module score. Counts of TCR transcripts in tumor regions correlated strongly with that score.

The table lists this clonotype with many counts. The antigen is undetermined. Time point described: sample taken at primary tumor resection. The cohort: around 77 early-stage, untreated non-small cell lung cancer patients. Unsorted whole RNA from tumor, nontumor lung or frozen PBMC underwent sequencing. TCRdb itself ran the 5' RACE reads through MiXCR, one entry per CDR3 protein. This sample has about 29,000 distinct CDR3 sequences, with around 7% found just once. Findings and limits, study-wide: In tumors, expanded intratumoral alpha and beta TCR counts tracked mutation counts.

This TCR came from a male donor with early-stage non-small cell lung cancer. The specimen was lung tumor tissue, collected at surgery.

DNA of the CDR3: TGTGCCACCAGTGAGATCGGGAATCAGCCCCAGCATTTT. Amino acid sequence: CATSEIGNQPQHF. The J gene is TRBJ1-5, the V gene TRBV24-1; D uncertain. This CDR3 contains 13 residues. V lost 4 bases to trimming and J lost 4 bases, with 7 bases between them. From germline, CDR1 is KGHDR and CDR2 SFDVKD.